This TCR beta chain is drawn from a study of cytomegalovirus exposure and HLA in healthy donors. Study-level points and caveats: A later analysis linked a missense variant in DCLRE1C to the trimming of TCR beta V and J genes.

PCR involved 60 Vbeta and 13 Jbeta primers. Using immunoSEQ multiplex PCR, the repertoire was profiled, and TCRdb retains in-frame clones only, with some absent. The sample yields hundreds of thousands of clones, approximately 80% seen once. A remark on this clone: The target antigen is unknown. One end of the junction is discordant with germline, which a read error may explain.

The CDR3 runs to 15 residues. Germline assignment: CDR1 MNHNS and CDR2 SASEGT. The source is a boy aged 2 to 9 in good health and CMV-seronegative. The chain carries TRBV6-1 and TRBJ1-2; 7 bases line up with TRBD1. The specimen sequenced was PBMCs. The CDR3 DNA is TGTGCCAGCAGTAAAGCCGGGACAGAGAACTATGGCTACACCTTC. This translates into CASSKAGTENYGYTF.